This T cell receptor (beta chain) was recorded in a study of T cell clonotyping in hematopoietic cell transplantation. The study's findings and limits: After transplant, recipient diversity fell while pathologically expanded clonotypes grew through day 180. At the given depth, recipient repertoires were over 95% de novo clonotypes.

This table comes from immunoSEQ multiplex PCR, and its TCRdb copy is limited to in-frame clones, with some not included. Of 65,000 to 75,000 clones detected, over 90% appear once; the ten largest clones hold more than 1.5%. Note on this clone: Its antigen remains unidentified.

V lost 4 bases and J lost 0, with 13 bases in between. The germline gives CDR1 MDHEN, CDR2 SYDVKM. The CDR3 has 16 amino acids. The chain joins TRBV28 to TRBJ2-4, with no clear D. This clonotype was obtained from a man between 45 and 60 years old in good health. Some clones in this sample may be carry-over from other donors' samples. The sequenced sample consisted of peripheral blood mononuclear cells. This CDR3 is CASSYLREAAKNIQYF. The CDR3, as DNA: TGTGCCAGCAGTTACTTGCGAGAAGCAGCCAAAAACATTCAGTACTTC. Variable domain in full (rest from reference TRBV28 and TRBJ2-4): DVKVTQSSRYLVKRTGEKVFLECVQDMDHENMFWYRQDPGLGLRLIYFSYDVKMKEKGDIPEGYSVSREKKERFSLILESASTNQTSMYLCASSYLREAAKNIQYFGAGTRLSVL.